This T cell receptor (beta chain) was sequenced for a study of cytomegalovirus exposure and HLA in healthy donors. Study overall: As an earlier analysis found, about 200 million T cells yielded around 110 million unique TCR beta sequences.

The primer mix had 60 Vbeta and 13 Jbeta primers. Assay: immunoSEQ multiplex PCR; the TCRdb copy retains only in-frame clones and omits some. The data contain fewer than 200,000 clones, 80% to 90% of them singletons. This receptor was obtained from a woman aged 18-29 years in good health and CMV-seronegative. Sequenced material: PBMCs.

The CDR3 loop is CASSVVGLAGVEQFF. The CDR3 nucleotides are TGTGCCAGCAGCGTAGTAGGACTAGCGGGAGTTGAGCAGTTCTTC. The V and J genes are TRBV9 and TRBJ2-1; 13 bases are shared with TRBD2. CDR1 is SGDLS and CDR2 is YYNGEE in the germline V gene. V was clipped by 0 bases and J by 9 bases; unmatched bases: 3. The CDR3 has 15 amino acids. Full variable domain (outside the CDR3, taken from reference TRBV9 and TRBJ2-1): DSGVTQTPKHLITATGQRVTLRCSPRSGDLSVYWYQQSLDQGLQFLIQYYNGEERAKGNILERFSAQQFPDLHSELNLSSLELGDSALYFCASSVVGLAGVEQFFGPGTRLTVL.